This paragraph reports one T cell receptor (beta chain). Its antigen has not been determined. There are no base qualities to consult, and no much larger clone falls within one base. Counted from cysteine to phenylalanine, this CDR3 has 14 amino acids. Of all the DNA, just the CDR3 is kept, 42 bases in frame from base 1. The trim is 5 bases for V and 10 bases for J, with a gap of 18 bases between the germline ends. CDR1 SEHNR and CDR2 FQNEAQ were looked up in the germline V gene (reference sequence). Systemically healthy Caucasian individuals from Russia, 39 in total and aged 6 to 90 years, were included as donors. Each donor gave ten milliliters of peripheral blood, drawn into EDTA-treated Vacutainer tubes. PBMCs were isolated by Ficoll-Paque density-gradient centrifugation, with at least 7 million obtained per sample. Total RNA, at least 6 micrograms per sample, was extracted from PBMCs with Trizol reagent. Naive CD45RAhigh/CD27high T cell percentages were measured by flow cytometry on a PBMC aliquot from every donor.

This sample is part of a study of blood T cells in healthy people across ages (dated by TCRdb to the mid-2010s). Notes on the research overall: In model experiments, template switching captured roughly one uniquely barcoded TCR beta cDNA molecule for every two T cells. Donors were grouped into four age groups: young (average about 15 years), middle-aged (roughly 40), aged (roughly 62) and long-lived (about 82). To track age-related changes in TCR beta repertoire diversity, the study relied on deep sequencing normalized with unique cDNA molecular identifiers. The study analyzed two additional independent replicas of 1 million unique cDNA reads from the same blood draw for two donors, one aged 18 to 30 and one aged 80 or older. Overall study results and their limits: The percentage of naive T cells measured by flow cytometry correlated strongly with observed TCR beta diversity. Compared with the aged group, more naive CD4+ T cells, fewer expanded clones and increased TCR diversity were shown by the long-lived group, suggesting age selection. Observed TCR beta diversity per million T cells fell roughly linearly with age, and a significant reduction was already apparent by age around 39. The CMV infection status of donors was not known, potentially confounding age-related changes in expanded clonotypes. Estimates of total diversity based on one million sequenced T cells were regarded as lower bounds and as underestimates. Conclusive comparison of naive and antigen-experienced compartments was prevented by the profiling of bulk unsorted PBMCs.

Libraries came from 5' RACE. This sample was sequenced with an Illumina HiSeq 2500. A second PCR of about 7 to 12 cycles was run with a J-beta primer mix and a sample-barcoded 5' primer. A unique molecular identifier was introduced onto each TCR beta cDNA molecule by a template-switch 5' adaptor carrying 12 random nucleotides. Each sample yielded at least 2.5 million CDR3-containing paired-end reads. First-strand cDNA synthesis was performed from all RNA using the Mint cDNA synthesis kit, with priming by a TRBC-specific oligonucleotide. Following uracil-DNA glycosylase treatment, a first 18-cycle PCR with universal primers M1SS and BC2_uni_R was performed on all cDNA. In the original analysis: For normalization, 1 million high-quality reads, each with a distinct molecular identifier, were randomly selected from each sample. Reads sharing molecular identifiers were discarded rather than binned into consensus sequences. CDR3 identification, clonotype clustering and error correction used MiTCR with a Q25 quality threshold and the strictest error-elimination algorithm. A nonparametric unseen species model with Euler transformation was used to estimate lower-bound total TCR beta diversity. Clones were called with MiXCR by TCRdb after fastp trimmed the public reads at Q25, and only in-frame beta chains were retained. Rows with one shared CDR3 protein collapse into an entry with the most common genes and DNA. These V and J calls are TCRdb output, not the study's own analysis. The sample records some 890,000 distinct CDR3 sequences, approximately 32% of which are singletons. The ten largest clones take up about 9.4% of the sample.

These sequences were also reported in another study, on T cells of mothers and their children. The second study, in turn, reports: Donors were nine systemically healthy Caucasian individuals: three mothers and their six children. cDNA synthesis consumed the entire amount of extracted RNA, loaded at around 1.5 ug RNA in each 15 ul reaction. Sample barcodes and 2-4 random nucleotides were added via the M1S primer in the second PCR. Over 8 million TCR beta CDR3 reads were obtained for each mother, and around 2.7 million reads were obtained for each child. TCR recombination output is similarly shaped by thymic selection in related and unrelated pairs, with a minor effect exerted by inherited differences. Related mother-child pairs always showed normalized repertoire overlap that was slightly higher than in unrelated mother-child pairs, though the difference was never significant. No persistent microchimeric T cell clones were detected, at a sensitivity of roughly 96 clones per million clonotypes. In the study, deep NGS was used to compare the TCR beta repertoires of mothers and children, and features distinguishing related mother-child pairs from unrelated individuals were sought. On average, the children were roughly 10 +/- 4 years old, while the mothers were about 38 +/- 4 years old. After adapter ligation was performed with NEBNext reagents, the libraries were sequenced on an Illumina HiSeq 2000 with 100+100 nt paired-end reads. To prevent cross-contamination, the mother and child libraries were prepared one month apart and sequenced in separate runs. For each donor, between roughly 450,000 and 2,100,000 distinct TCR beta clonotypes were identified. Naive TCR beta clonotypes were estimated from low-frequency clonotypes matched to each donor's FACS-determined naive share, without sorting.

The rearrangement combines TRBV7-9 with TRBJ2-1; TRBD1 is possibly the D segment (6 matching bases). The specimen was blood. The sequence was obtained from a woman aged 40 to 55 in good health. In nucleotide form, the sequence is TGTGCCAGCAGCCCCCAGGGGTCCTCCTACGAGCAGTTCTTC. Translation gives CASSPQGSSYEQFF.